This T cell receptor beta chain was identified in a study of chemoradiotherapy in HPV16-positive cancers (dated by TCRdb to between 2020 and 2023). Background on the whole study: Functional T-cell assays on cells from two HPV16-positive patients defined candidate HPV-specific T-cell clones and common TCR motifs. The candidate HPV-specific TCRs and motifs were subsequently tracked in TCR repertoires obtained from 86 patients with HPV-related cancers. The study asked whether T-cell immunity against the HPV oncoproteins E6 and E7 changes during chemoradiotherapy and whether it affects survival.

Trimming at the junction amounts to 2 bases on V and 2 bases on J, and the germline ends lie 4 bases apart. The CDR3 sequence holds 12 residues, the cysteine and phenylalanine included. Just the 36-base CDR3 DNA is kept, in frame starting at base 1. CDR1 SGHRS and CDR2 YFSETQ are derived from the germline V gene. Receptor libraries were prepared by the immunoSEQ multiplex PCR assay. TCRdb stores this immuneACCESS table with in-frame sequences only. Part of the clones is absent; in the studies checked, under half of the shortfall reflects unresolved V genes, and no reason is known for the rest. This sample lists 25,000 to 35,000 clones; about 91% were detected once. The ten largest clones capture roughly 4.5% of the sample. Regarding this clone: There is no known antigen for this receptor. Base qualities are not at hand, and no much larger clone is one base apart.

General conclusions and limits of the study: In HPV16-positive patients, expansion of HPV-responsive T cells during chemoradiotherapy was found to be associated with improved recurrence-free survival. Expansion of candidate HPV-specific clones and E7-related TCR motifs was observed in the tumor microenvironment during treatment, whereas no such expansion was observed for non-HPV-specific T cells. The functional definition of HPV-specific T cells came from only a couple of HPV16-positive patients, and the survival association was reported for HPV16-positive patients.

Repertoires were sampled repeatedly over the course of chemoradiotherapy, so clonal expansion could be followed in the tumor microenvironment. Sequences were derived from blood, sampled from a patient who underwent chemoradiotherapy. This chain is built from TRBV5-1 and TRBJ2-5; the D segment cannot be called with confidence. The clonotype comes from a human donor with HPV-associated anogenital cancer. The CDR3 is CASSLQQETQYF. The sequenced DNA: TGCGCCAGCAGCTTACAACAAGAGACCCAGTACTTC.